This TCR beta chain was recovered during a study of cytomegalovirus exposure and HLA in healthy donors. In the case of this clone: No antigen is known for it.

General study results and limits: Confirmation in vitro established that three CMV-associated chains were specific for CMV antigens. The classifier was said to identify cytomegalovirus status with high specificity and sensitivity.

CDR1 and CDR2 from the germline V gene are SGHRS and YFSETQ. Trimming removed 2 bases from V and 4 bases from J, with 10 bases in between. The CDR3 contains 13 residues. TCRdb keeps only in-frame clones here, not all; method: immunoSEQ multiplex PCR. The data contain tens of thousands of clones, 90% to 97% of them singletons. The chain uses TRBV5-1 and TRBJ2-7; D may be TRBD1 (5 bases). The TCR originated in a woman under 30 in good health and CMV-seronegative. The sample taken for sequencing was PBMCs. CDR3 nucleotides: TGCGCCAGCAGCTTTGGGGCTAGATACGAGCAGTACTTC. It is translated as CASSFGARYEQYF.